This T cell receptor beta chain is drawn from a study of Ad26.COV2.S vaccination and SARS-CoV-2 variants. About the study: Intramuscularly, Ad26.COV2.S was given either once or twice, 56 days apart.

Profiled with immunoSEQ multiplex PCR; TCRdb holds only in-frame clones, not every one. The sample has about 480,000 clones, around nine tenths seen once; the top ten hold roughly 13%. The CDR3 length is 14 residues. From germline, CDR1 is LGHNA and CDR2 YSLEER. Trimming left V 0 bases short and J 4 bases short, with 10 bases between. Treatment denoted: approximately 18 received Ad26.COV2.S at low or high dose, single or two shots; 5 received placebo; per-sample allocation not given. Repertoires come from day 63 after the first vaccine or placebo injection. Immunization relied on an Ad26 vector, which expressed Wuhan-strain SARS-CoV-2 spike.

This material consisted of peripheral blood, taken in a trial of Ad26.COV2.S vaccine versus placebo. The receptor was isolated from a person aged 18 to 59 who received the Ad26.COV2.S COVID-19 vaccine or a placebo. The chain has TRBV4-3 and TRBJ2-7; a weak D match, TRBD2 (5 bases). The CDR3 sequence is CASSQDIGSYEQYF. In DNA, the CDR3 is TGCGCCAGCAGCCAAGATATAGGGAGTTACGAGCAGTACTTC.